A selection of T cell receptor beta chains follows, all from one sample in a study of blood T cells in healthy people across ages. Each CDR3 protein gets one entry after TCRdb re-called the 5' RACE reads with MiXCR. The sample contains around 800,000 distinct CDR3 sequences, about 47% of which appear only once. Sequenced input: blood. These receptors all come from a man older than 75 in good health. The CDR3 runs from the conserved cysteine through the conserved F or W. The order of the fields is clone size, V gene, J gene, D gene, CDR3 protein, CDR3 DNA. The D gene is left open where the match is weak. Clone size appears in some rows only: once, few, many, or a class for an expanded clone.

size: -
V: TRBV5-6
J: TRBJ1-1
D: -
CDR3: CASSLIHVNTEAFF
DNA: TGTGCCAGCAGCTTGATTCATGTAAACACTGAAGCTTTCTTT

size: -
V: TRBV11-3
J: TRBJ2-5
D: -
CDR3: CASSGSGTLQETQYF
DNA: TGTGCCAGCAGCGGTTCCGGGACCTTACAAGAGACCCAGTACTTC

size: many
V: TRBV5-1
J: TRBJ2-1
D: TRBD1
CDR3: CASSAPGQGAKAYNEQFF
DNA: TGCGCCAGCAGCGCGCCGGGACAGGGGGCGAAGGCCTACAATGAGCAGTTCTTC

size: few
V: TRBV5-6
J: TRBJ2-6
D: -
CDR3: CASSYLGDGPSRMTF
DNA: TGTGCCAGCAGCTACCTTGGGGACGGTCCTTCCCGGATGACTTTC

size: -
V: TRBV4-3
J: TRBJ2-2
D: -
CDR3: CASSQEGYPGELFF
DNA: TGCGCCAGCAGCCAAGAGGGGTACCCCGGGGAGCTGTTTTTT

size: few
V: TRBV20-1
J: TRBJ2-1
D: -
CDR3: CSAHLGSGIAYNEQFF
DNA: TGCAGTGCCCACTTGGGGTCGGGAATTGCCTACAATGAGCAGTTCTTC

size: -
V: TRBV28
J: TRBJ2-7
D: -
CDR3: CASDRLSGYEQYF
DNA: TGTGCCAGCGACCGCCTCTCCGGCTACGAGCAGTACTTC

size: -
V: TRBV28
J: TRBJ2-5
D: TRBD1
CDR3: CASSGQALETQYF
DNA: TGTGCCAGCAGTGGACAGGCCCTTGAGACCCAGTACTTC

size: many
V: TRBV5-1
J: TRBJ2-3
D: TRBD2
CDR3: CASSPLAGGVDTQYF
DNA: TGCGCCAGCAGCCCCTTAGCGGGAGGAGTAGATACGCAGTATTTT

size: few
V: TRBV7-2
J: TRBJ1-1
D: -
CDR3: CASSRMQGIEAFF
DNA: TGTGCCAGCAGCCGTATGCAGGGGATTGAAGCTTTCTTT

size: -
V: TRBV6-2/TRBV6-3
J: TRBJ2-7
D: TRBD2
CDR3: CASSGGRAGVNEQYF
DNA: TGTGCCAGCAGTGGGGGACGAGCGGGAGTGAACGAGCAGTACTTC

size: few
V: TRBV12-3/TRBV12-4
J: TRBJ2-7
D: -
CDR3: CASSILGSYEQYF
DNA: TGTGCCAGCAGTATCTTAGGGTCCTACGAGCAGTACTTC

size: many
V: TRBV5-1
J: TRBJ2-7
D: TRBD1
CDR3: CASSLGTGAYEQYF
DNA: TGCGCCAGCAGCTTGGGGACAGGAGCCTACGAGCAGTACTTC

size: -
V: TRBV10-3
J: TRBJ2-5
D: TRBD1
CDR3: CAIRRDSIQETQYF
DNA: TGTGCCATCAGACGGGACAGTATACAAGAGACCCAGTACTTC

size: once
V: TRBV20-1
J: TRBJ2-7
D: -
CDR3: CSARGNAQGTEQYF
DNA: TGCAGTGCTAGAGGAAACGCGCAGGGAACCGAGCAGTACTTC

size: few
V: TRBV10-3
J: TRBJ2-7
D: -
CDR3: CAISADDRDGEQYF
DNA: TGTGCCATCAGTGCGGATGACCGGGACGGCGAGCAGTACTTC

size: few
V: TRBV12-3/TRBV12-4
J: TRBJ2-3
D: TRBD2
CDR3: CASSTSSGRTDTQYF
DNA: TGTGCCAGCAGCACCTCTAGCGGGAGAACAGATACGCAGTATTTT

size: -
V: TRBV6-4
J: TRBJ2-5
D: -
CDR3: CASSVSLLQGAETQYF
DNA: TGTGCCAGCAGTGTCTCTCTCCTACAGGGTGCAGAGACCCAGTACTTC

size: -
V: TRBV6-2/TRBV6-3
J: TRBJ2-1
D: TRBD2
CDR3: CASDRLAGGHNEQFF
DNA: TGTGCCAGCGACCGACTAGCGGGGGGGCACAATGAGCAGTTCTTC

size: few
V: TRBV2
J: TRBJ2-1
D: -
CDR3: CASRSNGVKGNEQFF
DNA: TGTGCCAGCAGATCTAACGGAGTCAAAGGAAATGAGCAGTTCTTC

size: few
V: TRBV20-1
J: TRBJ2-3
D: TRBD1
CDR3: CSARVGTGQDTQYF
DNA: TGCAGTGCTAGAGTGGGGACAGGGCAAGATACGCAGTATTTT

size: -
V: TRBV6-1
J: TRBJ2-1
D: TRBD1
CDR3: CASRGGTGGPHNEQFF
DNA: TGTGCCAGCCGGGGCGGGACAGGGGGCCCCCACAATGAGCAGTTCTTC

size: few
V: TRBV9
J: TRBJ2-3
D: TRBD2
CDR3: CASSAGTSGTNTDTQYF
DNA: TGTGCCAGCAGCGCCGGGACTAGCGGGACTAACACAGATACGCAGTATTTT

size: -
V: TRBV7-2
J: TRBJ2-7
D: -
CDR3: CASSLRQEWNEQYF
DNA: TGTGCCAGCAGCTTACGGCAGGAATGGAACGAGCAGTACTTC

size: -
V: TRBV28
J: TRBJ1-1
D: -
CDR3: CASSPRQDQGAFF
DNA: TGTGCCAGCAGCCCCAGACAGGACCAAGGGGCTTTCTTT

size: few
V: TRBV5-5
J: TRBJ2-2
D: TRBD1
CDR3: CASSWGTGAGELFF
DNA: TGTGCCAGCAGCTGGGGGACAGGGGCCGGGGAGCTGTTTTTT

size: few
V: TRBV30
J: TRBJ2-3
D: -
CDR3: CAWSMTGYAQYF
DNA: TGTGCCTGGAGTATGACCGGTTATGCGCAGTATTTT

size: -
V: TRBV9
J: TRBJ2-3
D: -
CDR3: CASSPEVRTDTQYF
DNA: TGTGCCAGCAGCCCCGAAGTCCGCACAGATACGCAGTATTTT

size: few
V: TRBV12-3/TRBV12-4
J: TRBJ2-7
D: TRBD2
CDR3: CASSLATSGFYEQYF
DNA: TGTGCCAGCAGTTTAGCGACTAGCGGGTTCTACGAGCAGTACTTC

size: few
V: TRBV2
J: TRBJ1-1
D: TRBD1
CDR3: CASSVGQGEGEAFF
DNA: TGTGCCAGCAGTGTGGGACAGGGCGAGGGTGAAGCTTTCTTT

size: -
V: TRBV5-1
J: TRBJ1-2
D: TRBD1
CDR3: CASSSDGQGYGYTF
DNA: TGCGCCAGCAGCTCTGACGGACAGGGCTATGGCTACACCTTC

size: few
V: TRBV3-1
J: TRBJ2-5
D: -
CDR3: CASSQNLMGLQETQYF
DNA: TGTGCCAGCAGCCAAAATTTGATGGGATTACAAGAGACCCAGTACTTC

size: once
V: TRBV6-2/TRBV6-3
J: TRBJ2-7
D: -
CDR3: CASSGNPGPYEQYF
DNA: TGTGCCAGCTCCGGGAACCCCGGGCCCTACGAGCAGTACTTC

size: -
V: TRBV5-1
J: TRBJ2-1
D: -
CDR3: CASARSSYNERFF
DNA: TGCGCCAGCGCACGGAGCTCCTACAATGAGCGGTTCTTC

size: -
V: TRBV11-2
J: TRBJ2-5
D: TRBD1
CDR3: CASSPRGDRPQETQYF
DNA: TGTGCCAGCAGCCCCCGAGGGGACAGGCCTCAAGAGACCCAGTACTTC

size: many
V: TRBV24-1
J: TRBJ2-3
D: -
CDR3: CATQFRTDTDTQYF
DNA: TGTGCCACGCAATTTAGGACGGACACAGATACGCAGTATTTT

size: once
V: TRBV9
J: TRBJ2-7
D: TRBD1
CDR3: CASSGGTGDQQYF
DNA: TGTGCCAGCAGCGGGGGGACAGGGGACCAGCAGTACTTC

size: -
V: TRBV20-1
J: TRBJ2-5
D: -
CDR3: CSARDQYEQNF
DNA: TGCAGTGCTAGAGATCAGTACGAGCAGAACTTC

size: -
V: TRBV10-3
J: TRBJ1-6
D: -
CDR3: CAISGSEGTRIDSPLHF
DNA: TGTGCCATCAGTGGGTCAGAGGGGACCCGTATTGATTCACCCCTCCACTTT

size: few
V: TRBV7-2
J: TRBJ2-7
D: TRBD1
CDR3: CASSLGGQMYEQYF
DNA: TGTGCCAGCAGCTTAGGGGGACAGATGTACGAGCAGTACTTC

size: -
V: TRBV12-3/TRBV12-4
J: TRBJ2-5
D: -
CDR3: CASSPPVQAETQYF
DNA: TGTGCCAGCAGTCCTCCGGTCCAAGCTGAGACCCAGTACTTC

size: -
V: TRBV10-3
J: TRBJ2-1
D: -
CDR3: CAISPLRGGNEQFF
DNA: TGTGCCATCAGCCCTCTACGAGGGGGCAATGAGCAGTTCTTC

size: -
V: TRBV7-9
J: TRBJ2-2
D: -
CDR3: CASTQLRIGELFF
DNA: TGTGCCAGCACCCAGTTGAGGATCGGGGAGCTGTTTTTT

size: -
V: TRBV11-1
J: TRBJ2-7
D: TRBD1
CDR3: CASSLSRTGDEQYF
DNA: TGTGCCAGCAGCTTAAGTCGAACAGGGGACGAGCAGTACTTC

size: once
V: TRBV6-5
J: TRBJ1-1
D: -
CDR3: CASSRWTEAFF
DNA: TGTGCCAGCAGCCGATGGACTGAAGCTTTCTTT

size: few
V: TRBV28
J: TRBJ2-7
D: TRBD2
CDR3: CASRGGLAGEEQYF
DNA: TGTGCCAGCAGGGGGGGACTAGCGGGTGAGGAGCAGTACTTC

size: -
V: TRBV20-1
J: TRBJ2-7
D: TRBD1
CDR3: CSAREITGTGYEQYF
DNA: TGCAGTGCTAGAGAAATCACCGGGACAGGGTACGAGCAGTACTTC

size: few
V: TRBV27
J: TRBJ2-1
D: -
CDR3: CASSHRGGNNEQFF
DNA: TGTGCCAGCAGCCATAGGGGCGGAAACAATGAGCAGTTCTTC

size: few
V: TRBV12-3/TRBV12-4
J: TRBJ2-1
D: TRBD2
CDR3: CASRSGLADYNEQFF
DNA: TGTGCCAGCAGGTCTGGACTAGCGGATTACAATGAGCAGTTCTTC

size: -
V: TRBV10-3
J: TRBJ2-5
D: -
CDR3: CATKGVDSETQYF
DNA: TGTGCCACCAAAGGCGTGGATTCGGAGACCCAGTACTTC

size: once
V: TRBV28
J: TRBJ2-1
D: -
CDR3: CASAGFYNEQFF
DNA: TGTGCCAGCGCAGGGTTCTACAATGAGCAGTTCTTC

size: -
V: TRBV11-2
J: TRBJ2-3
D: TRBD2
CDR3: CASSLNYPGGLAGDRTDTQYF
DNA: TGTGCCAGCAGCTTAAATTACCCGGGGGGGCTAGCGGGAGATCGAACAGATACGCAGTATTTT

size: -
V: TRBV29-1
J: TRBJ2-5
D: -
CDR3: CSVVPGETQYF
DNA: TGCAGCGTTGTCCCGGGAGAGACCCAGTACTTC

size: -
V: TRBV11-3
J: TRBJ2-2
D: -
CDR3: CASTNTGELFF
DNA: TGTGCCAGCACCAACACCGGGGAGCTGTTTTTT

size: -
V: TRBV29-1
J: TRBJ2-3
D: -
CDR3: CSVDKGLGDTQYF
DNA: TGCAGCGTTGATAAAGGGTTGGGAGATACGCAGTATTTT

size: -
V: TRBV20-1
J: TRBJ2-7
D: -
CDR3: CSASPGNEQYF
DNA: TGCAGTGCTAGCCCGGGGAACGAGCAGTACTTC

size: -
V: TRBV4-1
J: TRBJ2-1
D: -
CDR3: CAMSRFRDEQFF
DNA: TGCGCCATGTCTAGATTCCGGGATGAGCAGTTCTTC